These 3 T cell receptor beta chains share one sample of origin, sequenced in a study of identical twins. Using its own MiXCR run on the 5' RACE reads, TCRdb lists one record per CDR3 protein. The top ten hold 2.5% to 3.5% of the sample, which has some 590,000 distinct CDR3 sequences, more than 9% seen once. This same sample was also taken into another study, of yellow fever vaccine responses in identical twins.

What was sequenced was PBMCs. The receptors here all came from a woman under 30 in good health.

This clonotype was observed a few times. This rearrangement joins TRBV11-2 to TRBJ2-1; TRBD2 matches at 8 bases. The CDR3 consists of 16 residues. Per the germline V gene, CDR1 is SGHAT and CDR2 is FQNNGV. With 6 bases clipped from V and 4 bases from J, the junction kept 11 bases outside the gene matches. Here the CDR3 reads CASRSPLAGLYNEQFF. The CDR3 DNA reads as TGTGCCAGCAGGAGCCCCTTAGCGGGACTTTACAATGAGCAGTTCTTC.

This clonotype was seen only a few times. CDR3 DNA: TGTGCCAGCAGTTCCCTCCTTGGCTACACCTTC. Translating it yields CASSSLLGYTF. V and J are TRBV12-3 or TRBV12-4 and TRBJ1-2; D call uncertain. The CDR3 is made up of 11 amino acids. V was pared by 4 bases and J by 7 bases, with 7 bases between.

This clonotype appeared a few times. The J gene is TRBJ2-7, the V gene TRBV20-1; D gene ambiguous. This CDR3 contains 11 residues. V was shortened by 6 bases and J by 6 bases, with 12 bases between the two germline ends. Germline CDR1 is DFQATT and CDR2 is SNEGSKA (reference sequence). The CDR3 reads CSAPIGLEQYF. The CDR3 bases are TGCAGTGCACCGATTGGCCTCGAGCAGTACTTC.